Included here is one TCR beta chain sequence, with context. Stated time point: sample taken at primary tumor resection. Frozen PBMC, nontumor lung or tumor provided whole RNA, which was sequenced unsorted. The data were obtained in a study of spatial heterogeneity in lung cancer. Study summary: The average count in raw reads for each unique TCR and UMI combination exceeded nine appearances.

Each CDR3 protein gets one entry after TCRdb re-called the 5' RACE reads with MiXCR. The sample lists about 92,000 distinct CDR3 sequences; 12% were seen once. This receptor was identified in a male donor with early-stage non-small cell lung cancer. The sample in question was PBMCs, obtained at surgery.

The CDR3 region is CAIILAGISGHEQFF. CDR3 bases: TGTGCCATCATCCTAGCGGGAATCTCAGGCCATGAGCAGTTCTTC. V gene TRBV10-3 combines with J gene TRBJ2-1; 9 bases map to TRBD2. The CDR3 runs 15 residues. J gave up 8 bases and V 7 bases, and 12 bases lay outside the gene matches. The germline gives CDR1 ENHRY, CDR2 SYGVKD.